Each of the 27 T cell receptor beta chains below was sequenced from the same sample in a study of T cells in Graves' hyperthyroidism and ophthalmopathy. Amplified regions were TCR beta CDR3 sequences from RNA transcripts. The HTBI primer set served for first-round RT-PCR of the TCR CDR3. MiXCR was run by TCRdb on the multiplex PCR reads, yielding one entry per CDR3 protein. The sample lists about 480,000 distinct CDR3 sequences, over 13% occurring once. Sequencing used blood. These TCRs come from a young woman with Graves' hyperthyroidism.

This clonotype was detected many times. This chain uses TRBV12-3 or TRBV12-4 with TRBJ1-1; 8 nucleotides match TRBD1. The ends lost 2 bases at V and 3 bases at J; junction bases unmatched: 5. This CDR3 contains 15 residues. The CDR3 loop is CASSLRAGGDTEAFF. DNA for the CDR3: TGTGCCAGCAGTTTAAGGGCAGGGGGCGACACTGAAGCTTTCTTT.

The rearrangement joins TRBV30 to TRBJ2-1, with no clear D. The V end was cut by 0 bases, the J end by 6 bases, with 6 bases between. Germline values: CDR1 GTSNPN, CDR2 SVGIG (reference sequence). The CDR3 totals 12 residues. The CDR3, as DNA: TGTGCCTGGAGTGTTGTGGGCAATGAGCAGTTCTTC. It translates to CAWSVVGNEQFF.

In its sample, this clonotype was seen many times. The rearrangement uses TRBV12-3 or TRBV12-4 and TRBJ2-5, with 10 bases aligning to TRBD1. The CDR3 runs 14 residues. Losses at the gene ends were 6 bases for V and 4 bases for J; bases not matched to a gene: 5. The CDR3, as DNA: TGTGCCAGCAGGGGACAGGGGAGGAGAGAGACCCAGTACTTC. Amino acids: CASRGQGRRETQYF.

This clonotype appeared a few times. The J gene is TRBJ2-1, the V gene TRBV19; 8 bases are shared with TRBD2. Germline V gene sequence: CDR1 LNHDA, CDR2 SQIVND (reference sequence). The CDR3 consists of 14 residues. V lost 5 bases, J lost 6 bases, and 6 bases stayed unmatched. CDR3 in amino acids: CASSSGGRSNEQFF. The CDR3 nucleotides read TGTGCCAGTAGTTCGGGCGGGAGGTCCAATGAGCAGTTCTTC.

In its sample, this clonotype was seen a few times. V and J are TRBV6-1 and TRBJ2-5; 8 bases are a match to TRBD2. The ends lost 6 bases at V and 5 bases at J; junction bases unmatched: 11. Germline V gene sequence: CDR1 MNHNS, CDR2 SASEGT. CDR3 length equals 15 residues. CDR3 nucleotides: TGTGCCAGCAGCGCCGAACCGGGACTAGGGGAGACCCAGTACTTC. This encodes CASSAEPGLGETQYF.

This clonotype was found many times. The CDR3 DNA reads as TGTGCCAGCCGCCCGACCCAAGAGACCCAGTACTTC. Translated, it gives CASRPTQETQYF. This rearrangement joins TRBV2 to TRBJ2-5; D is undetermined. Germline lookup yields CDR1 SNHLY and CDR2 FYNNEI. The CDR3 covers 12 residues. V lost 8 bases to trimming and J lost 1 base, with 8 bases between them.

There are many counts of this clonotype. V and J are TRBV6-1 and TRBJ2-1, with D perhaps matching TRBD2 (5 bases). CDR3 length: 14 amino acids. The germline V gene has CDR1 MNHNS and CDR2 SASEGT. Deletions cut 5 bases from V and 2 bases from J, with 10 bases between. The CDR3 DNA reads TGTGCCAGCAGTTATGGGGAGCCCTACAATGAGCAGTTCTTC. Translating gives CASSYGEPYNEQFF.

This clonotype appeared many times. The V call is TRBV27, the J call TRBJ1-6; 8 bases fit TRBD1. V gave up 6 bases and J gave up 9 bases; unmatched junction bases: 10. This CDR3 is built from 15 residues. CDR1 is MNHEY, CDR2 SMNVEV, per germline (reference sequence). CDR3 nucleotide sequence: TGTGCCAGCAGCTTACGGACAGGGTGGGGTTCACCCCTCCACTTT. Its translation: CASSLRTGWGSPLHF.

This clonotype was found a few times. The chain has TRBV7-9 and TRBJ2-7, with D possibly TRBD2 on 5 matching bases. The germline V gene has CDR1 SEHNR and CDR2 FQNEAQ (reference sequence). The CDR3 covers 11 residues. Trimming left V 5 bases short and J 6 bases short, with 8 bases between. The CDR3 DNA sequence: TGTGCCAGCAGCCGGGGATCCGAGCAGTACTTC. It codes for CASSRGSEQYF.

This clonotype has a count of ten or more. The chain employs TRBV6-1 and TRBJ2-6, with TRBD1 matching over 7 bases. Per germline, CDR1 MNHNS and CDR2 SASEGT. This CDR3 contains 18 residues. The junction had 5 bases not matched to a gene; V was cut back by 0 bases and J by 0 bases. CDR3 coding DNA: TGTGCCAGCAGTGAAGCCGGGACAGTAATCTCTGGGGCCAACGTCCTGACTTTC. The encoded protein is CASSEAGTVISGANVLTF.

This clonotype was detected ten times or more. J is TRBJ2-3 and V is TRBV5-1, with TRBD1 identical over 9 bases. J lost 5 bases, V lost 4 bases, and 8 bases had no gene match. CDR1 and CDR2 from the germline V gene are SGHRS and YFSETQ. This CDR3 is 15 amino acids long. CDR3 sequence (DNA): TGCGCCAGCAGCCCACAGGGGGCGGTTATAGATACGCAGTATTTT. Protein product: CASSPQGAVIDTQYF.

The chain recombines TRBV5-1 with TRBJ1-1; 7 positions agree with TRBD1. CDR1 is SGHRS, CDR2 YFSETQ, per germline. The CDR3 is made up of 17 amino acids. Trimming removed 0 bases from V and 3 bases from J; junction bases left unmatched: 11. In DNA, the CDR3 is TGCGCCAGCAGCTTGGCAATAGACAGGGTCGCGGACACTGAAGCTTTCTTT. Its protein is CASSLAIDRVADTEAFF.

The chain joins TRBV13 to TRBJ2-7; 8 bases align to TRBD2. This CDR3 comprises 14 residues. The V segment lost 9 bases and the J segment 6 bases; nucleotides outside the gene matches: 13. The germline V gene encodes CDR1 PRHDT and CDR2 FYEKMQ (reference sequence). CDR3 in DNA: TGTGCCAGTACCAAGGAGCGGGAGTTTGGCGAGCAGTACTTC. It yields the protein CASTKEREFGEQYF.

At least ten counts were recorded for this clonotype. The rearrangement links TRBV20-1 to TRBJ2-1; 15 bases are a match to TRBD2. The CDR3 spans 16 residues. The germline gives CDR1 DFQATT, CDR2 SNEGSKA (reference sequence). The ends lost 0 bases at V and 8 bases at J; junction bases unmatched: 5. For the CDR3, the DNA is TGCAGTGCTAGAGATGGGACTAGCGGGAGGATTTATGAGCAGTTCTTC. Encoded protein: CSARDGTSGRIYEQFF.

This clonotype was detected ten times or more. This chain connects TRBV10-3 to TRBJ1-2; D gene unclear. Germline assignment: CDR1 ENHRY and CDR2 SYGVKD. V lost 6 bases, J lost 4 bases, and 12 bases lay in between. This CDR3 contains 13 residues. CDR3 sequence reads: CAISTEDFYGYTF. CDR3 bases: TGTGCCATCAGCACCGAAGACTTCTATGGCTACACCTTC.

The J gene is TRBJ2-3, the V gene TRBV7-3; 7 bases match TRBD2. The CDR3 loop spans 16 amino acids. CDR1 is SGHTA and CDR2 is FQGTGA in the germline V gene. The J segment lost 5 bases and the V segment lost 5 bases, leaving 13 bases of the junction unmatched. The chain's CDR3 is CASSRRAGAGVDTQYF. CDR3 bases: TGTGCCAGCAGCCGAAGGGCGGGAGCGGGCGTAGATACGCAGTATTTT.

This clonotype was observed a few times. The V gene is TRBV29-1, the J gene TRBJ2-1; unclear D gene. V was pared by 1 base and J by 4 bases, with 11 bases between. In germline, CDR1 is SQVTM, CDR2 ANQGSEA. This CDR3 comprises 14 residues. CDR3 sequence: CSVEALEPYNEQFF. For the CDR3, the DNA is TGCAGCGTTGAAGCCTTGGAACCGTACAATGAGCAGTTCTTC.

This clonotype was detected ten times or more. DNA of the CDR3: TGTGCCAGCGGCCCCCGGGACTTGTACAATGAGCAGTTCTTC. Translation gives CASGPRDLYNEQFF. V and J are TRBV2 and TRBJ2-1, with a tentative D call TRBD2 (6 bases). The CDR3 consists of 14 residues. The germline V gene has CDR1 SNHLY and CDR2 FYNNEI. Between the trimmed V and J ends, which lost 8 bases and 4 bases, there was a span of 15 bases. Looking up the rest from reference TRBV2 and TRBJ2-1 gives the full variable domain: EPEVTQTPSHQVTQMGQEVILRCVPISNHLYFYWYRQILGQKVEFLVSFYNNEISEKSEIFDDQFSVERPDGSNFTLKIRSTKLEDSAMYFCASGPRDLYNEQFFGPGTRLTVL.

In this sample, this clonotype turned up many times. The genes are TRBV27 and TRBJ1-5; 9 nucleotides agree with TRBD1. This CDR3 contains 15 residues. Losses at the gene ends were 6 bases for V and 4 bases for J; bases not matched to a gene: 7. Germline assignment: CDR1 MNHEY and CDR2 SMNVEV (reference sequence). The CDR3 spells CASSIGTGTNQPQHF. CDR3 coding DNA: TGTGCCAGCAGCATCGGGACAGGGACTAATCAGCCCCAGCATTTT.

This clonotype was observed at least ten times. The CDR3 DNA sequence: TGTGCCAGCAGCCCCCTAGCGGGAGTGGATGATACGCAGTATTTT. Translating gives CASSPLAGVDDTQYF. J is TRBJ2-3 and V is TRBV3-1; 10 nucleotides align to TRBD2. Germline CDR1 reads LGHDT; CDR2 reads YNNKEL (reference sequence). The ends lost 4 bases at V and 6 bases at J; junction bases unmatched: 7. CDR3 length equals 15 residues.

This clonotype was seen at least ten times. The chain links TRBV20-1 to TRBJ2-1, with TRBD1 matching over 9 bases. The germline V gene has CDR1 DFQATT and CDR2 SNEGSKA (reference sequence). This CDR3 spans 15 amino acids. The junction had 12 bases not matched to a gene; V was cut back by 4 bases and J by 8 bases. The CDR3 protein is CSATLPGQGVYEQFF. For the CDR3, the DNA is TGCAGTGCTACGCTACCGGGACAGGGTGTTTATGAGCAGTTCTTC.

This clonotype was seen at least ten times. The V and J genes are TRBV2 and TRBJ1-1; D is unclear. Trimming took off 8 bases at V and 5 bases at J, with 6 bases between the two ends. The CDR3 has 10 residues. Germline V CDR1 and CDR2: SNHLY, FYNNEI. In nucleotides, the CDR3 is TGTGCCAGCGAGAGGACTGAAGCTTTCTTT. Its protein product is CASERTEAFF.

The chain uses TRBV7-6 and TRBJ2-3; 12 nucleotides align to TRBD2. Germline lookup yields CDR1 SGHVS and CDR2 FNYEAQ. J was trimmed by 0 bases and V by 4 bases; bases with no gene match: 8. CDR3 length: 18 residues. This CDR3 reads CASSSLAGGSSSTDTQYF. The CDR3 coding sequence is TGTGCCAGCAGCTCTCTAGCGGGAGGGTCCTCAAGCACAGATACGCAGTATTTT.

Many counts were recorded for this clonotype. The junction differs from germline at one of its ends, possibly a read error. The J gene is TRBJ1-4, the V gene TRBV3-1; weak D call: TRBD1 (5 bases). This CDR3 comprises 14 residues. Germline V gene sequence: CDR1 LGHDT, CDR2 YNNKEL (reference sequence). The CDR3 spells CASTQGAHGEKLFF. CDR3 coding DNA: TGTGCCAGCACCCAAGGGGCGCATGGTGAAAAACTGTTTTTT.

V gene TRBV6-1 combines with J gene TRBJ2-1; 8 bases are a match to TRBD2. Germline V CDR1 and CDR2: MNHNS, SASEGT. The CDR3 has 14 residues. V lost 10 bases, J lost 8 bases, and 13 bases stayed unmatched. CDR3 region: CATEPGLGVDEQFF. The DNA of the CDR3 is TGTGCCACGGAACCGGGACTAGGGGTCGATGAGCAGTTCTTC.

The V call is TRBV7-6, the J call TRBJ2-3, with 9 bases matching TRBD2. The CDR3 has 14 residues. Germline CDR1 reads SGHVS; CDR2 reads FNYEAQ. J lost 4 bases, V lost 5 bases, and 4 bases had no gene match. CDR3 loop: CASSAGTSPDTQYF. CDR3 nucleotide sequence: TGTGCCAGCAGCGCCGGGACTAGCCCAGATACGCAGTATTTT.

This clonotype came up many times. The CDR3 here is CASSLAWTSTDTQYF. The CDR3 DNA is TGTGCCAGCAGCTTAGCATGGACTAGCACAGATACGCAGTATTTT. The chain employs TRBV7-8 and TRBJ2-3, with D possibly being TRBD2 (5 bases). V was shortened by 0 bases and J by 0 bases, with 7 bases between the two germline ends. The germline CDR1 and CDR2 sequences are SGHVS and FQNEAQ. CDR3 length equals 15 residues.